The clone carrying this T cell receptor (beta chain) was seen a few times. Its matching antigen is unknown. The sample belongs to a study of post-analysis software for immune sequencing data. The TCR beta cDNA libraries carried unique molecular identifiers. MiXCR was run by TCRdb on the PCR reads, yielding one entry per CDR3 protein. The sample records more than 450,000 distinct CDR3 sequences, under 40% being singletons. Points from the study as a whole: Four or five TRBV segments were more frequent in patients than controls; TRBV5-6, TRBV5-1 and TRBV20-1 belonged to this group. Multiple sclerosis patients showed significantly lower normalized Chao1 diversity than controls did.

V was cut by 3 bases and J by 4 bases, with 8 bases left in between. This CDR3 contains 13 residues. Germline V CDR1 and CDR2: LNHDA, SQIVND (reference sequence). V and J are TRBV19 and TRBJ2-3; unclear D gene. Sequencing used blood. This sequence was found in a girl aged 2-17 years with multiple sclerosis. CDR3 DNA sequence: TGTGCCAGTAGTATTTCGGCCCCAGATACGCAGTATTTT. Residues: CASSISAPDTQYF.